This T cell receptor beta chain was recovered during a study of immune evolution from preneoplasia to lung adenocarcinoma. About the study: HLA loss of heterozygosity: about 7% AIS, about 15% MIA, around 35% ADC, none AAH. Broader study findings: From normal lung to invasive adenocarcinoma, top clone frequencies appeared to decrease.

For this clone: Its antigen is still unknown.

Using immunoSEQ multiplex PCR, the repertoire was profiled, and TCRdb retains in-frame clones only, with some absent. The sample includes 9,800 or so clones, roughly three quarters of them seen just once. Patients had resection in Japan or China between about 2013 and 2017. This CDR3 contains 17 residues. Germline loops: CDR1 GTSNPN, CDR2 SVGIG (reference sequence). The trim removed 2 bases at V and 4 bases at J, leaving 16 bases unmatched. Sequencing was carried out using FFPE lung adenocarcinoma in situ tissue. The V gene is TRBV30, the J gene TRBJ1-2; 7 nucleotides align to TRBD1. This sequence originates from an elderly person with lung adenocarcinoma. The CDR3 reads CAWSTFTGTEAFYGYTF. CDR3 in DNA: TGTGCCTGGAGTACCTTCACCGGGACAGAAGCCTTCTATGGCTACACCTTC.